This is a list of T cell receptor beta chains from one sample in a study of blood T cell repertoires in COVID-19. Sequencing used immunoSEQ multiplex PCR; TCRdb keeps in-frame clones, though not all of them. Of some 200,000 clones in the sample, 85% to 90% were seen once. Sequencing was performed on PBMCs or T cells enriched from blood (not recorded which). The receptors here all came from a woman under 30 in a cohort exposed to, infected with or recovered from COVID-19 (not recorded which). CDR3s leave out the opening cysteine and the closing phenylalanine or tryptophan. Only some rows state a clone size, as once, few, many or a class for expanded clones.

clone size	V gene	J gene	CDR3 protein
NA	TRBV7-3	TRBJ2-2	ASGTSVPGELF
NA	TRBV24-1	TRBJ1-4	ATSDGVYRGTNEKLF
NA	TRBV6-5	TRBJ1-6	ASNGENSYNSPLH
NA	TRBV18	TRBJ1-6	ASSLDRNGPPLH
NA	TRBV18	TRBJ1-6	ASSPLVQGSSPLH
NA	TRBV19	TRBJ2-3	ASTRDSYRPDTQY
NA	TRBV12-5	TRBJ1-5	ASGFGTGDYEPQH
NA	TRBV3-1/TRBV3-2	TRBJ2-5	ASSRLSAGQETQY
NA	TRBV11-2	TRBJ2-7	ASSVYRFSYEQY
NA	TRBV29-1	TRBJ2-7	SVDVGGSSYEQY
NA	TRBV5-1	TRBJ2-5	ASSLGTSGGQETQY
NA	TRBV9	TRBJ1-1	ASSADPRGTGGLNTEAF
NA	TRBV27	TRBJ1-1	ASSFHSRVEAF
NA	TRBV6-4	TRBJ2-1	ASSVSGDHNEQF
NA	TRBV7-9	TRBJ2-1	ASTRGSSYNEQF
few	TRBV4-1	TRBJ1-2	ASSQVVEVSRGYT
NA	TRBV5-1	TRBJ2-3	ASSLFPPSTGLSTDTQY
NA	TRBV6-5	TRBJ1-5	ASSSRPTGQEQPQH
NA	TRBV19	TRBJ1-1	ASQGSNTEAF
NA	TRBV15	TRBJ2-3	ATSRDPPGGTSTDTQY
NA	TRBV27	TRBJ1-6	ASSEQGWSSPLH
NA	TRBV28	TRBJ1-4	ASSLEGEEYEKLF
NA	TRBV7-8	TRBJ2-7	ASSPRTSGTYEQY
NA	TRBV7-9	TRBJ2-7	ASSFPTGDEQY
NA	TRBV10-1	TRBJ2-7	ASSEWSAGEQY
NA	TRBV29-1	TRBJ1-2	SVEGVPAANYGYT
NA	TRBV10-2	TRBJ2-3	ASSISSGGTDTQY
NA	TRBV6-5	TRBJ1-4	ASSTDRGGEKLF
NA	TRBV6-1	TRBJ2-7	ASSESIATSGANEQY
NA	TRBV7-3	TRBJ2-2	ASSLMSGSNTGELF
NA	TRBV7-8	TRBJ2-5	ASDGTSGRAWETQY
NA	TRBV6-2/TRBV6-3	TRBJ1-6	ASSPRTGWGSPLH
NA	TRBV4-2	TRBJ2-1	ASSQDRVGNEQF
NA	TRBV6-1	TRBJ2-7	ASSGATGRVYYEQY
few	TRBV7-9	TRBJ2-1	ASRRGLDSYNEQF
once	TRBV5-1	TRBJ2-2	ASSLTGTGELF
once	TRBV10-3	TRBJ1-1	AIKDRDSNTEAF
NA	TRBV7-2	TRBJ1-6	ASSPGTENSPLH
NA	TRBV24-1	TRBJ1-5	ATSEGQAGNQPQH
NA	TRBV5-1	TRBJ1-4	ASSFTGSGEKLF
NA	TRBV14	TRBJ1-1	ASSQVPEFEAF
NA	TRBV28	TRBJ1-5	ASRLSGTGYQPQH
NA	TRBV19	TRBJ1-1	ASSIGGGETEAF
NA	TRBV19	TRBJ2-2	ASSIIRQPPGELF
NA	TRBV6-5	TRBJ2-5	ASSYSPTGTQY
NA	TRBV30	TRBJ2-3	AWSVQAPDTQY
NA	TRBV5-1	TRBJ2-5	ASRLLGGGDATQY
few	TRBV19	TRBJ2-2	ASERGRDTGELF
NA	TRBV2	TRBJ2-7	ASSADRSYEQY
NA	TRBV4-1	TRBJ2-1	ASSSADRLAGKF
few	TRBV18	TRBJ1-5	ASSPDEGPQH
NA	TRBV6-5	TRBJ1-4	ASSYSSMLTDEKLF
NA	TRBV28	TRBJ1-5	ASSGHLNQPQH
NA	TRBV24-1	TRBJ2-1	ATSGMGQEVDNEQF
NA	TRBV6-6	TRBJ2-2	ASSSVELF
NA	TRBV9	TRBJ2-7	ASSVAAGLGYEQY
NA	TRBV7-9	TRBJ2-7	ASSPPQGAYEQY
NA	TRBV24-1	TRBJ1-5	ATSDGTGDMPQH
NA	TRBV19	TRBJ1-1	ASSTTGRAGTEAF